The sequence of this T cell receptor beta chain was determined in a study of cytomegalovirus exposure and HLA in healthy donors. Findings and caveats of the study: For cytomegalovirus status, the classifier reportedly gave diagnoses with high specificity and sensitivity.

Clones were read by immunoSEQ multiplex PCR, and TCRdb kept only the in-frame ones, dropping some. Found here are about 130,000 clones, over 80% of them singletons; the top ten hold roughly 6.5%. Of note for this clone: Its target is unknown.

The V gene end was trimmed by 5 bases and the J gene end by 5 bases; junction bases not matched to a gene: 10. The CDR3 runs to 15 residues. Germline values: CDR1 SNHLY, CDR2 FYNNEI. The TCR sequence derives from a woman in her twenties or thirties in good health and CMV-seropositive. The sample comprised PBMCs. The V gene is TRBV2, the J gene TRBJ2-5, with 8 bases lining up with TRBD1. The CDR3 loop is CASSKTSGGGETQYF. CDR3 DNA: TGTGCCAGCAGTAAAACCTCAGGGGGCGGGGAGACCCAGTACTTC.